This T cell receptor beta chain was sequenced for a study of cytomegalovirus exposure and HLA in healthy donors. General study findings and limits: Analyses of presence and absence presupposed an approximately uniform sequencing depth across donors. A later analysis linked about 17,000 TCR beta sequences to HLA alleles at 0.05 false discovery rate. In a later analysis, V- and J-gene trimming of beta chains associated with a DCLRE1C missense variant, replicated independently. Based on reports, TCR beta sequences accurately predicted HLA-A and HLA-B alleles for most subjects.

Vbeta (60) and Jbeta (13) primers were used in the PCR. TCRdb's copy holds only in-frame clones and misses some; the assay was immunoSEQ multiplex PCR. This sample has over 150,000 clones, with approximately 85% found just once. For this clone: No antigen is known for it.

V was pared by 6 bases and J by 4 bases, with 9 bases of the junction left unmatched. Germline V gene lookup returns CDR1 LNHDA and CDR2 SQIVND (reference sequence). The CDR3 is 18 amino acids. The sample comprised PBMCs. The sequence came from a woman aged 50 to 60 in good health and CMV-seropositive. The V gene is TRBV19, the J gene TRBJ2-1; TRBD2 matches at 16 bases. The CDR3: CASSGSGTSGGGYNEQFF. The CDR3 nucleotides are TGTGCCAGTAGCGGCTCCGGGACTAGCGGGGGGGGTTACAATGAGCAGTTCTTC.